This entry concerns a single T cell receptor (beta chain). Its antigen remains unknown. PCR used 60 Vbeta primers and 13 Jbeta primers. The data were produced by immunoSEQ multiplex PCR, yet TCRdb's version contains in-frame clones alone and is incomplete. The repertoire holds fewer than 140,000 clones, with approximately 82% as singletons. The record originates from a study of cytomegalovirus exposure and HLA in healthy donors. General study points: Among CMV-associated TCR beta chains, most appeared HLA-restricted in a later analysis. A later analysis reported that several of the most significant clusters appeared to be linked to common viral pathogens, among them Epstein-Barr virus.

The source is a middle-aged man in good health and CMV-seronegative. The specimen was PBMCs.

CDR3 residues: CASSYSGGGRTDTQYF. The CDR3 nucleotides read TGTGCCAGCAGTTACTCAGGCGGGGGACGCACAGATACGCAGTATTTT. This chain links TRBV6-5 with TRBJ2-3, with 7 nucleotides matching TRBD2. The CDR3 has 16 amino acids. Germline CDR1 and CDR2: MNHEY and SVGAGI. V dropped 0 bases and J dropped 1; count of bases not matched to a gene: 4.